One and the same sample provided the 15 T cell receptor beta chains below, sequenced in a study of post-analysis software for immune sequencing data. Findings of the study overall: Four or five TRBV segments were more frequent in patients than controls; TRBV5-6, TRBV5-1 and TRBV20-1 belonged to this group.

cDNA libraries for TCR beta contained unique molecular identifiers. TCRdb re-called the PCR reads with MiXCR, one entry per CDR3 protein. The sample includes 400,000 to 500,000 distinct CDR3 sequences, approximately 42% seen only once; the top ten take 6.5% to 8%. The antigens these receptors bind are not known. Material for sequencing was blood. These receptors all stem from a girl aged 2-10 years with multiple sclerosis.

This clonotype was seen a few times. This chain connects TRBV29-1 to TRBJ2-3; D gene uncertain. The CDR3 is 11 amino acids. Germline CDR1 and CDR2: SQVTM and ANQGSEA. V lost 7 bases, J lost 1 base, and 6 bases lay in between. CDR3 sequence (DNA): TGCAGCGCTGCTGGCACAGATACGCAGTATTTT. As protein: CSAAGTDTQYF.

A few counts support this clonotype. The V gene is TRBV7-9, the J gene TRBJ2-3; D not resolved. The germline V gene has CDR1 SEHNR and CDR2 FQNEAQ (reference sequence). Trimming took off 5 bases at V and 1 base at J, with 10 bases between the two ends. The CDR3 runs 14 residues. The CDR3 reads CASSLPDRTDTQYF. For the CDR3, the DNA is TGTGCCAGCAGCCTCCCGGACCGCACAGATACGCAGTATTTT.

A few counts support this clonotype. V and J are TRBV29-1 and TRBJ2-2; TRBD1 is a possible D gene (5 bases). The V gene lost 0 bases and the J gene lost 2 bases, with 16 bases spanning the gap. This CDR3 region has 17 residues. CDR1 and CDR2 from the germline V gene are SQVTM and ANQGSEA. The CDR3 here is CSVEDVKAGLNTGELFF. DNA for the CDR3: TGCAGCGTTGAAGATGTTAAAGCAGGGCTTAACACCGGGGAGCTGTTTTTT.

The table lists this clonotype with a few counts. The CDR3 nucleotides read TGTGCCAGCAGCTTACAGGAGGGGTATGGCTACACCTTC. Protein sequence: CASSLQEGYGYTF. The chain recombines TRBV7-2 with TRBJ1-2; TRBD1 might be the D (5 bases). The CDR3 length is 13 residues. Trimming took 2 bases from V and 5 from J, leaving 9 bases between them. The germline V gene has CDR1 SGHTA and CDR2 FQGNSA.

The sample holds a few counts of this clonotype. This chain uses TRBV6-5 with TRBJ2-1; D gene uncertain. This CDR3 spans 16 amino acids. Germline assignment: CDR1 MNHEY and CDR2 SVGAGI. The V gene lost 0 bases and the J gene lost 4 bases, with 13 bases spanning the gap. CDR3 DNA sequence: TGTGCCAGCAGTTACTCGAAACGGCCCCTATACAATGAGCAGTTCTTC. It yields the protein CASSYSKRPLYNEQFF.

The chain links TRBV6-2 or TRBV6-3 to TRBJ2-7; 7 bases match TRBD1. Trimming cost V 6 bases and J 2 bases; bases outside gene matches: 10. The CDR3 length is 15 residues. CDR1 is MNHEY, CDR2 SVGEGT, per germline. For the CDR3, the DNA is TGTGCCAGCAGCTCAAGGGACAGCGTAGCCTACGAGCAGTACTTC. It is translated as CASSSRDSVAYEQYF.

The chain has TRBV6-1 and TRBJ2-1; 9 bases line up with TRBD2. V shed 3 bases and J 9 bases; nucleotides not matched to a gene: 9. The germline V gene has CDR1 MNHNS and CDR2 SASEGT. CDR3 length: 15 residues. Written as DNA, the CDR3 is TGTGCCAGCAGTGAGGGTTTGCGGGAGGGCCCTGAGCAGTTCTTC. Amino acid sequence: CASSEGLREGPEQFF.

This clonotype was seen repeatedly, ten times or more. The genes are TRBV6-1 and TRBJ2-5, with 9 bases aligning to TRBD2. CDR3 size: 13 residues. Germline CDR1 and CDR2: MNHNS and SASEGT. Trimming took 6 bases from V and 4 from J; bases not matched to a gene: 3. The CDR3 loop reads CASSVSGGETQYF. The CDR3 nucleotides are TGTGCCAGCAGCGTTAGCGGGGGAGAGACCCAGTACTTC.

The rearrangement uses TRBV2 and TRBJ1-4, with unresolved D. CDR1 SNHLY and CDR2 FYNNEI come from the germline V gene. The V and J ends lost 11 bases and 0 bases respectively, with 13 bases between them. The CDR3 has 14 amino acids. The CDR3 DNA reads TGTGCCGCCGAGCTTCGAACAACTAATGAAAAACTGTTTTTT. Protein sequence: CAAELRTTNEKLFF.

This clonotype was found a few times. The chain uses TRBV7-3 and TRBJ2-1; 8 bases match TRBD1. The end of the DNA fits TRBJ2-7 better, so the J call may be wrong. From germline, CDR1 is SGHTA and CDR2 FQGTGA. This CDR3 is built from 15 residues. The CDR3 nucleotides are TGTGCCAGCAGCCGACGACAGGGGTCCTACAATGAGCAGTACTTC. This codes for CASSRRQGSYNEQYF.

The V and J genes are TRBV28 and TRBJ1-1; D is ambiguous. Per germline, CDR1 MDHEN and CDR2 SYDVKM. This CDR3 is 12 amino acids long. Trimming stripped 7 bases from V and 1 base from J, with 7 bases between. Here the CDR3 reads CASTDPNTEAFF. The CDR3 region has the DNA TGTGCCAGCACAGATCCGAACACTGAAGCTTTCTTT.

The chain is built from TRBV20-1 and TRBJ2-5, with a tentative D call TRBD1 (5 bases). This CDR3 spans 15 amino acids. Germline V gene sequence: CDR1 DFQATT, CDR2 SNEGSKA (reference sequence). V lost 0 bases and J 11 bases, leaving 22 bases between the germline ends. The CDR3 loop reads CSARDWSDTYYGQYF. The DNA of the CDR3 is TGCAGTGCTAGAGATTGGTCGGACACCTACTACGGGCAGTACTTC.

V gene TRBV7-8 combines with J gene TRBJ2-5, with 9 bases that match TRBD1. Per germline, CDR1 SGHVS and CDR2 FQNEAQ. The CDR3 length is 16 residues. V lost 3 bases to trimming and J lost 3 bases; unmatched junction nucleotides: 8. The CDR3 protein is CASSFLRTGGEETQYF. CDR3 DNA sequence: TGTGCCAGCAGCTTCCTGCGCACAGGGGGCGAAGAGACCCAGTACTTC.

The J gene is TRBJ1-1, the V gene TRBV5-1, with D unresolved. Germline V gene lookup returns CDR1 SGHRS and CDR2 YFSETQ. CDR3 length equals 15 residues. Deletions cut 2 bases from V and 0 bases from J, with 11 bases between. The CDR3 here is CASSFFGYMNTEAFF. The CDR3 DNA sequence: TGCGCCAGCAGCTTTTTCGGGTATATGAACACTGAAGCTTTCTTT.

This sequence joins TRBV20-1 and TRBJ1-1; weak D call: TRBD1 (5 bases). The CDR3 sequence is 12 residues long. The germline V gene has CDR1 DFQATT and CDR2 SNEGSKA (reference sequence). V was trimmed by 2 bases and J by 1 base, leaving 5 bases between them. The CDR3 nucleotides are TGCAGTGCTAGAACAGGGAACACTGAAGCTTTCTTT. Amino acids: CSARTGNTEAFF.